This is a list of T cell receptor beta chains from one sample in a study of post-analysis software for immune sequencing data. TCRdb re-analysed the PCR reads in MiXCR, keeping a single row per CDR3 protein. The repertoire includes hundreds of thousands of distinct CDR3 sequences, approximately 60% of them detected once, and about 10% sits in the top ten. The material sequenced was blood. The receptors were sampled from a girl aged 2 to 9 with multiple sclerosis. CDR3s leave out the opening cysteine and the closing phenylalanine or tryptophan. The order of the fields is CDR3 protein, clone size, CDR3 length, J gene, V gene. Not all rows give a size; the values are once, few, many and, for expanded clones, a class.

CDR3: ASSFETSVDEQF
size: .
length: 12
J: TRBJ2-1
V: TRBV5-1

CDR3: ASSLAHRTSGPYNEQF
size: few
length: 16
J: TRBJ2-1
V: TRBV5-6

CDR3: ASSQTGTVDNEQF
size: .
length: 13
J: TRBJ2-1
V: TRBV6-6

CDR3: ASGRAGLDGYT
size: .
length: 11
J: TRBJ1-2
V: TRBV3-1

CDR3: SARDPSAPGLYEQY
size: once
length: 14
J: TRBJ2-7
V: TRBV20-1

CDR3: SALPGQGRNSEQF
size: .
length: 13
J: TRBJ2-1
V: TRBV20-1

CDR3: ASSQEGSQETQY
size: .
length: 12
J: TRBJ2-5
V: TRBV4-2

CDR3: ATRAGEGYNEQF
size: .
length: 12
J: TRBJ2-1
V: TRBV10-3

CDR3: ASSTQGGDGDNEQF
size: .
length: 14
J: TRBJ2-1
V: TRBV7-9

CDR3: ASSPGTSGRETQY
size: .
length: 13
J: .
V: TRBV7-2

CDR3: ASSYRTGVPDTQY
size: .
length: 13
J: TRBJ2-3
V: TRBV6-5

CDR3: ASSLRESGNNQPQH
size: once
length: 14
J: TRBJ1-5
V: TRBV7-8

CDR3: ASSLYGGTGGFSGANVLT
size: .
length: 18
J: TRBJ2-6
V: TRBV6-5

CDR3: ATSRDPETQY
size: .
length: 10
J: TRBJ2-5
V: TRBV15

CDR3: ASAGGGSYEQY
size: .
length: 11
J: TRBJ2-7
V: TRBV5-1

CDR3: ASSVSSSLQETQY
size: .
length: 13
J: TRBJ2-5
V: TRBV2

CDR3: ASRDRGFYNEQF
size: .
length: 12
J: TRBJ2-1
V: TRBV5-1

CDR3: ASSQDRRTTNYGYT
size: .
length: 14
J: TRBJ1-2
V: TRBV4-3

CDR3: ASSSATGSYEQY
size: .
length: 12
J: TRBJ2-7
V: TRBV5-1

CDR3: ASSRDGWADGYT
size: .
length: 12
J: TRBJ1-2
V: TRBV6-5

CDR3: ASSLDGTRTDTQY
size: .
length: 13
J: TRBJ2-3
V: TRBV7-2

CDR3: ASSWRAGGPDQPQH
size: .
length: 14
J: TRBJ1-5
V: TRBV5-4

CDR3: ASSPFGTGGTEAF
size: .
length: 13
J: TRBJ1-1
V: TRBV6-5